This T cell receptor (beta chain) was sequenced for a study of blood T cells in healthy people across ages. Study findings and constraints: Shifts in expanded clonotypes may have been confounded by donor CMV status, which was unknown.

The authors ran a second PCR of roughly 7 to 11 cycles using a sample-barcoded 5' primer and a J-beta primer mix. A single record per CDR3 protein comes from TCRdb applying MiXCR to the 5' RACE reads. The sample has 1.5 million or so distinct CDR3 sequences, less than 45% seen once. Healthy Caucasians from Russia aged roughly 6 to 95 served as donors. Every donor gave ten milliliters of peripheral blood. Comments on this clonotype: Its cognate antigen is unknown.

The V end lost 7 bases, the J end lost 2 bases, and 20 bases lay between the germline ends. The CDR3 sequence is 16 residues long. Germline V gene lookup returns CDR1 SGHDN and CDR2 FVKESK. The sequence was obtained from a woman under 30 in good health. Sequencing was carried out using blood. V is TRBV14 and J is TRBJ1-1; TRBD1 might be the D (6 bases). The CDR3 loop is CASTFLLGTINTEAFF. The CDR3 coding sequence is TGTGCCAGCACCTTTTTACTCGGGACAATCAACACTGAAGCTTTCTTT.